A selection of T cell receptor beta chains follows, all from one sample in a study of cytomegalovirus exposure and HLA in healthy donors. TCRdb keeps only in-frame clones here, not all; method: immunoSEQ multiplex PCR. Altogether about 110,000 clones are present, approximately 81% being singletons, with the ten largest covering around 2.4%. Sequenced input: PBMCs. These receptors came from a man aged 25-40 years in good health and CMV-seronegative. CDR3s include the opening cysteine and the closing phenylalanine or tryptophan. The D gene is left open where the match is weak. Some rows have no size entry. The others give once, few or many, or a class for an expanded clone.

TRBV6-1	TRBJ1-2	.	.	CASRGTGFYGYTF	TGTGCCAGCAGGGGGACTGGATTCTATGGCTACACCTTC
TRBV10-3	TRBJ1-1	.	TRBD1	CAISETGGSEAFF	TGTGCCATCAGTGAGACAGGGGGGTCTGAAGCTTTCTTT
TRBV5-1	TRBJ2-6	.	TRBD1	CASSADRAGANVLTF	TGCGCCAGCAGCGCGGACAGGGCTGGGGCCAACGTCCTGACTTTC
TRBV29-1	TRBJ2-7	once	.	CSVEEAHSRYEQYF	TGCAGCGTTGAAGAGGCCCATTCTCGATACGAGCAGTACTTC
TRBV11-2	TRBJ2-7	once	.	CASRQGGGRAYEQYF	TGTGCCAGCAGACAGGGGGGGGGCAGAGCCTACGAGCAGTACTTC
TRBV14	TRBJ1-1	few	TRBD1	CASSHRQGRTEAFF	TGTGCCAGCAGCCACAGACAGGGCAGGACTGAAGCTTTCTTT
TRBV9	TRBJ2-3	once	.	CASSVVSTDTQYF	TGTGCCAGCAGCGTAGTCTCCACAGATACGCAGTATTTT
TRBV6-1	TRBJ2-7	.	TRBD2	CASSLGLAVSYEQYF	TGTGCCAGCAGTCTGGGCCTAGCGGTCTCCTACGAGCAGTACTTC
TRBV6-5	TRBJ2-7	.	TRBD2	CASTSPGGGYEQYF	TGTGCCAGCACCTCTCCCGGGGGGGGATACGAGCAGTACTTC
TRBV7-6	TRBJ2-1	.	.	CASSFPGDHEQFF	TGTGCCAGCAGCTTCCCGGGGGACCATGAGCAGTTCTTC
TRBV7-6	TRBJ1-3	.	.	CASSLGWGAPGDTIYF	TGTGCCAGCAGCTTAGGGTGGGGCGCCCCAGGGGACACCATATATTTT
TRBV20-1	TRBJ1-1	.	.	CSATQGREAFF	TGCAGTGCCACACAGGGTAGGGAAGCTTTCTTT
TRBV19	TRBJ2-7	.	TRBD2	CASSLAGLYEQYF	TGTGCCAGTAGCCTAGCGGGGTTATACGAGCAGTACTTC
TRBV6-5	TRBJ2-7	.	TRBD1	CASSYSSGGIYEQYF	TGTGCCAGCAGTTACTCGTCAGGGGGCATCTACGAGCAGTACTTC
TRBV9	TRBJ1-1	.	.	CASRGVGGRNTEAFF	TGTGCCAGCAGGGGGGTGGGGGGACGGAACACTGAAGCTTTCTTT
TRBV7-9	TRBJ2-2	.	TRBD2	CASSSSLAGYTGELFF	TGTGCCAGCAGCTCTTCTCTAGCGGGCTACACCGGGGAGCTGTTTTTT
TRBV14	TRBJ2-7	.	.	CASSQDPGGRASYEQYF	TGTGCCAGCAGCCAAGATCCGGGTGGCAGGGCCTCCTACGAGCAGTACTTC
TRBV5-1	TRBJ1-1	.	.	CASSLMLANTEAFF	TGCGCCAGCAGCTTGATGCTAGCTAACACTGAAGCTTTCTTT
TRBV10-2	TRBJ2-7	.	TRBD2	CATGGGTSYEQYF	TGCGCCACCGGCGGGGGGACCTCCTACGAGCAGTACTTC
TRBV27	TRBJ2-3	.	.	CASSNTGSRADTQYF	TGTGCCAGCAGCAATACAGGGTCAAGGGCAGATACGCAGTATTTT
TRBV30	TRBJ1-5	once	.	CAWSQGFNQPQHF	TGTGCCTGGAGTCAGGGGTTCAATCAGCCCCAGCATTTT
TRBV9	TRBJ2-7	.	TRBD2	CASSVGGTSPHEQYF	TGTGCCAGCAGCGTCGGCGGGACTAGTCCCCACGAGCAGTACTTC
TRBV30	TRBJ2-7	.	TRBD2	CAWSVRGGGEQYF	TGTGCCTGGAGTGTACGGGGGGGAGGCGAGCAGTACTTC
TRBV28	TRBJ2-7	.	.	CASSSSGDHEQYF	TGTGCCAGCAGTTCCTCAGGGGACCACGAGCAGTACTTC
TRBV29-1	TRBJ2-1	.	.	CSVDASSVNEQFF	TGCAGCGTTGACGCTAGCTCGGTAAATGAGCAGTTCTTC
TRBV19	TRBJ1-5	.	.	CASSIGVQGQPQHF	TGTGCCAGTAGTATAGGAGTCCAGGGTCAGCCCCAGCATTTT
TRBV13	TRBJ1-4	.	TRBD1	CASSHRRTGDVWVNEKLFF	TGTGCCAGCAGCCATCGCCGGACAGGGGATGTTTGGGTTAATGAAAAACTGTTTTTT